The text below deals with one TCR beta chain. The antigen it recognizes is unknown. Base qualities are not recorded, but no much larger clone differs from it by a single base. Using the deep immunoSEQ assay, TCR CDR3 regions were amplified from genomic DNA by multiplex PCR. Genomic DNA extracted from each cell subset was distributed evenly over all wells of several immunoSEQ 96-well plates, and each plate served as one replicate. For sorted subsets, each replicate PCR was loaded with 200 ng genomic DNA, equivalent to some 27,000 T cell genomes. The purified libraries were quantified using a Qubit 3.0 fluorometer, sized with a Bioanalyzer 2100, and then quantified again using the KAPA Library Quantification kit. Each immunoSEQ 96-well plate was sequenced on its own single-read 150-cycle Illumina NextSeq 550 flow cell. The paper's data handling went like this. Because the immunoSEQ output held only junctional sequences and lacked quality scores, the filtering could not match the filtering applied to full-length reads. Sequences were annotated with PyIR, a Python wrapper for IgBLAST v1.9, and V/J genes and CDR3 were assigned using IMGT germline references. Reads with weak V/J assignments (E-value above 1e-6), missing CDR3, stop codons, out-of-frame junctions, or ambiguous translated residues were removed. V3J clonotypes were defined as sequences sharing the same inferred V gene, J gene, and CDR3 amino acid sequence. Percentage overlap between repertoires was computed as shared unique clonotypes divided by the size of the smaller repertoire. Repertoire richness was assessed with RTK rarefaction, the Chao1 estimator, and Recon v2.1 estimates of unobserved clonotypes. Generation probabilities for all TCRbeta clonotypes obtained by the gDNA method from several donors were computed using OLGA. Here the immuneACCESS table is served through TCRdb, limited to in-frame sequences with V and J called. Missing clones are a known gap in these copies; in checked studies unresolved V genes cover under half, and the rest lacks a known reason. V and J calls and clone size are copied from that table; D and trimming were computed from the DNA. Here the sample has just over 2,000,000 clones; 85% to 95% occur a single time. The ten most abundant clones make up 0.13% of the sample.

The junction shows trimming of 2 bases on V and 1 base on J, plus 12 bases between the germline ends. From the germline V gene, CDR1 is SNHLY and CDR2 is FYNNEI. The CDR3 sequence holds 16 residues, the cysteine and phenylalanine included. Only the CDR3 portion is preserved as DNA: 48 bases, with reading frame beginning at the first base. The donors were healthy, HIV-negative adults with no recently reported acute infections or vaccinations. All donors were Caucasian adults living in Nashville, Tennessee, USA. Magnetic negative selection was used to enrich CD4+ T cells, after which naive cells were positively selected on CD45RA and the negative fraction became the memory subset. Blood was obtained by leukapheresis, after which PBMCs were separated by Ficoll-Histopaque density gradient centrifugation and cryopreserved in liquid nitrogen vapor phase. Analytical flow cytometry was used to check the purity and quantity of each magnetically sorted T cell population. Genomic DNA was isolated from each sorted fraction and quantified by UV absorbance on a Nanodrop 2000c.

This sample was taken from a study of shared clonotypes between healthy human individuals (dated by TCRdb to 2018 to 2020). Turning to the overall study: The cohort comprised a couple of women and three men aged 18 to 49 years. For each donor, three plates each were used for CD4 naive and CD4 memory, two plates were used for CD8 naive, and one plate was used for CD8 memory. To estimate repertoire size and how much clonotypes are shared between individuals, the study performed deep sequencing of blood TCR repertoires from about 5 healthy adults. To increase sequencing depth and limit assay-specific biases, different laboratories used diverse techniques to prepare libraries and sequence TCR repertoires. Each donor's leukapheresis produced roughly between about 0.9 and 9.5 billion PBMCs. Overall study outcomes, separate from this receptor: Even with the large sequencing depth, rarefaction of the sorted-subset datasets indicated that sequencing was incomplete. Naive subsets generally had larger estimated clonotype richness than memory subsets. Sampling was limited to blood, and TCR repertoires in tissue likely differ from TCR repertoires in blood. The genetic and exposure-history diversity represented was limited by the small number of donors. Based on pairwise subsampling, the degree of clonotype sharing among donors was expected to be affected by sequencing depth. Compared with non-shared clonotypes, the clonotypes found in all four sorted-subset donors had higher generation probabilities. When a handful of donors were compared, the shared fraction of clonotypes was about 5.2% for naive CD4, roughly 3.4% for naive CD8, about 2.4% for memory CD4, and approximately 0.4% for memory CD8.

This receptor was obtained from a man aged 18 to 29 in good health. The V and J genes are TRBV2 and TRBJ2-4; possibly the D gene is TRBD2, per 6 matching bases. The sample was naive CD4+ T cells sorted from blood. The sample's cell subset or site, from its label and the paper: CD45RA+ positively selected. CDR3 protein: CASSESGGEAKNIQYF. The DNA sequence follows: TGTGCCAGCAGTGAATCAGGCGGGGAGGCCAAAAACATTCAGTACTTC.